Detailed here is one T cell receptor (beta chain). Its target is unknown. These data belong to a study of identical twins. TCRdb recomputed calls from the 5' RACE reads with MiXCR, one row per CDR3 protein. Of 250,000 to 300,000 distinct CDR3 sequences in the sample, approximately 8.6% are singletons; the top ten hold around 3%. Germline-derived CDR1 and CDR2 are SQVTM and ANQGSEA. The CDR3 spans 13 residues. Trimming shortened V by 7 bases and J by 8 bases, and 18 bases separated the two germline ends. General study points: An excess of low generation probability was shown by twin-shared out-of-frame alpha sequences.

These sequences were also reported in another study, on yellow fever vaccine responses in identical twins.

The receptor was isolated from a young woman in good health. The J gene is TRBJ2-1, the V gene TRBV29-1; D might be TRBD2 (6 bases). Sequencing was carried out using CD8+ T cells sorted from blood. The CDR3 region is CSASGGETHEQFF. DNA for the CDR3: TGCAGCGCCTCCGGCGGGGAGACCCATGAGCAGTTCTTC.